The 27 T cell receptor beta chains below were found in one sample sequenced in a study of CD8 T cells in Susac syndrome. Roughly 0.45 to 1 ug RNA was reverse transcribed with random hexamers. Each CDR3 protein is one row after TCRdb ran MiXCR on the immunoSEQ multiplex PCR reads. Of tens of thousands of distinct CDR3 sequences in the sample, approximately 95% were seen once. Source material: CD8+ T cells from PBMCs. The receptors shown here come from a human donor with Susac syndrome.

V usage is TRBV7-9 and J usage is TRBJ2-7; D might be TRBD2 (5 bases). This CDR3 region has 14 residues. V lost 4 bases, J lost 0 bases, and 10 bases lay in between. CDR1 SEHNR and CDR2 FQNEAQ come from the germline V gene (reference sequence). As DNA, the CDR3 is TGTGCCAGCAGCTACGGGGAAAGCTCCTACGAGCAGTACTTC. This encodes CASSYGESSYEQYF.

There are a few counts of this clonotype. This chain uses TRBV30 with TRBJ1-1; a weak D match, TRBD1 (6 bases). V gave up 0 bases and J gave up 1 base, with 9 bases separating them. Per the germline V gene, CDR1 is GTSNPN and CDR2 is SVGIG (reference sequence). There are 14 residues in the CDR3. The DNA for the CDR3 is TGTGCCTGGAGTGTGGGGGCCGGGAACACTGAAGCTTTCTTT. It encodes CAWSVGAGNTEAFF.

This clonotype was seen only a few times. V gene TRBV7-6 combines with J gene TRBJ1-2; tentatively, D is TRBD1 (5 bases). Trimming removed 5 bases at V and 3 bases at J, with 10 bases between. The germline V gene encodes CDR1 SGHVS and CDR2 FNYEAQ. The CDR3 loop spans 13 amino acids. The CDR3 DNA reads TGTGCCAGCAGCCAGGGAGGAGACTATGGCTACACCTTC. Its protein is CASSQGGDYGYTF.

The genes are TRBV4-1 and TRBJ2-1; D is unresolved. This CDR3 is built from 15 residues. Trimming stripped 4 bases from V and 5 bases from J, with 15 bases between. From germline, CDR1 is MGHRA and CDR2 YSYEKL. The CDR3 nucleotides are TGCGCCAGCAGCCTCCCCTGGGGTGACCACAATGAGCAGTTCTTC. It yields the protein CASSLPWGDHNEQFF.

This clonotype was seen just once. The chain links TRBV9 to TRBJ2-7; no firm D call. The CDR3 contains 14 residues. The germline V gene has CDR1 SGDLS and CDR2 YYNGEE. Trimming shortened V by 4 bases and J by 5 bases, and 16 bases separated the two germline ends. The CDR3 DNA reads TGTGCCAGCAGCCCACGGACGAACCACGACGAGCAGTACTTC. This codes for CASSPRTNHDEQYF. Using reference TRBV9 and TRBJ2-7 for the parts outside the CDR3, the full variable domain is DSGVTQTPKHLITATGQRVTLRCSPRSGDLSVYWYQQSLDQGLQFLIQYYNGEERAKGNILERFSAQQFPDLHSELNLSSLELGDSALYFCASSPRTNHDEQYFGPGTRLTVT.

This chain connects TRBV29-1 to TRBJ2-1; D unresolved. The V end was cut by 2 bases, the J end by 8 bases, with 13 bases between. Per the germline V gene, CDR1 is SQVTM and CDR2 is ANQGSEA. The CDR3 consists of 13 residues. The CDR3 DNA is TGCAGCGTTGAATCCTTCGGGTTCCATGAGCAGTTCTTC. The encoded protein is CSVESFGFHEQFF.

The chain recombines TRBV7-9 with TRBJ2-1; D is possibly TRBD1 (6 bases). CDR1 is SEHNR and CDR2 is FQNEAQ in the germline V gene (reference sequence). V lost 3 bases and J 0 bases, leaving 12 bases between the germline ends. CDR3 length: 16 residues. CDR3 bases: TGTGCCAGCAGCTTCACCGACAGGAGCTCCTACAATGAGCAGTTCTTC. Amino acids: CASSFTDRSSYNEQFF.

CDR3 region: CASSWYLAVETQYF. CDR3 nucleotides: TGTGCCAGCAGTTGGTACCTCGCGGTTGAGACCCAGTACTTC. V and J are TRBV12-3 or TRBV12-4 and TRBJ2-5; D is ambiguous. The CDR3 sequence is 14 residues long. The V end lost 4 bases, the J end lost 5 bases, and 14 bases lay between the germline ends.

This chain links TRBV25-1 with TRBJ2-1; D is perhaps TRBD2 (6 bases). The CDR3 loop spans 15 amino acids. Germline lookup yields CDR1 MGHDK and CDR2 SYGVNS. V was pared by 0 bases and J by 9 bases, with 15 bases between. This chain's CDR3 is CASSEYGYGGTEQFF. The CDR3, as DNA: TGTGCCAGCAGTGAATATGGGTATGGAGGGACTGAGCAGTTCTTC.

V gene TRBV15 combines with J gene TRBJ1-1; D is unresolved. V lost 0 bases to trimming and J lost 6 bases, with 11 bases between them. CDR1 and CDR2 from the germline V gene are LNHNV and YYDKDF (reference sequence). The CDR3 runs 14 residues. The chain's CDR3 is CATSREVYPAEAFF. The CDR3 nucleotides read TGTGCCACCAGCAGAGAGGTCTATCCCGCTGAAGCTTTCTTT.

The J gene is TRBJ2-1, the V gene TRBV18, with TRBD2 as a possible D gene (5 bases). The CDR3 is 15 residues long. Trimming removed 1 base at V and 7 bases at J, with 14 bases between. Per the germline V gene, CDR1 is KGHSH and CDR2 is LQKENI. The CDR3 loop reads CASSPRDLPGNEQFF. Written as DNA, the CDR3 is TGTGCCAGCTCACCACGCGACCTTCCGGGGAATGAGCAGTTCTTC.

This clonotype was counted once. The V gene is TRBV29-1, the J gene TRBJ2-6; 8 bases line up with TRBD2. The length of the CDR3 is 17 residues. With V trimmed by 4 bases and J by 0 bases, 8 bases remained unmatched. Germline V gene data show CDR1 as SQVTM and CDR2 as ANQGSEA. The chain's CDR3 is CSVATSGLNSGANVLTF. The CDR3, as DNA: TGCAGCGTTGCTACTAGCGGTCTAAACTCTGGGGCCAACGTCCTGACTTTC.

DNA for the CDR3: TGTGCCATCCTCCTTCCGTCCCGCTCCTACAATGAGCAGTTCTTC. It yields the protein CAILLPSRSYNEQFF. This chain links TRBV7-9 with TRBJ2-1; D call uncertain. Germline lookup yields CDR1 SEHNR and CDR2 FQNEAQ (reference sequence). CDR3 length equals 15 residues. V lost 10 bases to trimming and J lost 0 bases, with 16 bases between them.

J is TRBJ2-6 and V is TRBV9; 8 nucleotides agree with TRBD1. The V gene's germline CDR1 is SGDLS and CDR2 YYNGEE. V shed 4 bases, J shed 0 bases, and the junction held 9 bases outside the gene matches. CDR3 length: 18 residues. CDR3: CASSIPRTGSSGANVLTF. The CDR3 nucleotides are TGTGCCAGCAGCATACCCCGGACAGGGAGCTCTGGGGCCAACGTCCTGACTTTC.

V and J are TRBV3-1 and TRBJ1-1; a weak D match, TRBD1 (6 bases). The CDR3 is 15 residues long. The V end was cut by 0 bases, the J end by 1 base, with 9 bases between. Germline CDR1 and CDR2: LGHDT and YNNKEL (reference sequence). CDR3 sequence reads: CASSQDLGGNTEAFF. CDR3 coding DNA: TGTGCCAGCAGCCAAGATTTAGGGGGGAACACTGAAGCTTTCTTT.

This rearrangement joins TRBV6-5 to TRBJ2-2, with D uncertain. The V end lost 2 bases, the J end lost 5 bases, and 12 bases lay between the germline ends. CDR1 is MNHEY and CDR2 is SVGAGI in the germline V gene. The CDR3 is made up of 15 amino acids. CDR3 sequence (DNA): TGTGCCAGCAGTTACCGAGTAGACTTTACCGGGGAGCTGTTTTTT. Translating it yields CASSYRVDFTGELFF.

This chain connects TRBV13 to TRBJ1-1; D is unresolved. CDR3 length: 14 amino acids. The germline CDR1 and CDR2 sequences are PRHDT and FYEKMQ (reference sequence). Trimming left V 5 bases short and J 1 base short, with 11 bases between. The CDR3 bases are TGTGCCAGCAGCCCGCGGACCGAGAACACTGAAGCTTTCTTT. Translating gives CASSPRTENTEAFF.

The rearrangement joins TRBV5-4 to TRBJ1-2, with unresolved D. This CDR3 contains 14 residues. Germline V gene lookup returns CDR1 SGHNT and CDR2 YYREEE (reference sequence). Trimming cost V 0 bases and J 6 bases, with 12 bases left between them. CDR3 sequence reads: CASSLVAGFDGYTF. The DNA for the CDR3 is TGTGCCAGCAGCTTGGTAGCGGGTTTCGATGGCTACACCTTC.

This clonotype was seen a single time. J is TRBJ1-2 and V is TRBV20-1; possibly TRBD1 for D (6 bases). Germline values: CDR1 DFQATT, CDR2 SNEGSKA (reference sequence). The CDR3 extends over 13 amino acids. V dropped 5 bases and J dropped 5 bases, with 15 bases sitting between them. CDR3 region: CSAPPDRSYGYTF. The CDR3 bases are TGCAGTGCTCCGCCGGACAGATCATATGGCTACACCTTC.

This chain links TRBV7-9 with TRBJ2-5, with a tentative D call TRBD2 (6 bases). The CDR3 totals 14 residues. From germline, CDR1 is SEHNR and CDR2 FQNEAQ (reference sequence). V dropped 4 bases and J dropped 5 bases, with 14 bases sitting between them. The CDR3 nucleotides are TGTGCCAGCAGCTCCGGAGGGCCGGGTGAGACCCAGTACTTC. This codes for CASSSGGPGETQYF.

V usage is TRBV9 and J usage is TRBJ2-1; 8 nucleotides match TRBD1. The CDR3 runs to 15 residues. J lost 0 bases, V lost 7 bases, and 6 bases had no gene match. CDR1 is SGDLS, CDR2 YYNGEE, per germline. In nucleotides, the CDR3 is TGTGCCAGCGGACAGGGAGGCAACTCCTACAATGAGCAGTTCTTC. Translating it yields CASGQGGNSYNEQFF.

The chain joins TRBV28 to TRBJ1-1; 9 bases fit TRBD1. V trimming: 7 bases; J trimming: 4 bases; junction bases outside the gene matches: 7. From germline, CDR1 is MDHEN and CDR2 SYDVKM. CDR3 length: 14 amino acids. The chain's CDR3 is CASNPGQGVTEAFF. The CDR3 nucleotides are TGTGCCAGCAACCCGGGACAGGGTGTCACTGAAGCTTTCTTT.

J is TRBJ2-2 and V is TRBV20-1, with TRBD2 matching 9 bases. V lost 4 bases and J lost 10; bases outside the gene matches: 4. The length of the CDR3 is 12 residues. Germline CDR1 is DFQATT and CDR2 is SNEGSKA (reference sequence). This CDR3 reads CSANAGGPELFF. The CDR3 coding sequence is TGCAGTGCTAACGCGGGAGGGCCGGAGCTGTTTTTT.

The rearrangement joins TRBV11-3 to TRBJ2-6; D possibly corresponds to TRBD2 (5 bases). Per germline, CDR1 SGHNT and CDR2 YENEEA. V gave up 3 bases and J gave up 2 bases, with 8 bases separating them. This CDR3 has 15 residues. The CDR3 coding sequence is TGTGCCAGCAGCTTCGAGGGTACTGGGGCCAACGTCCTGACTTTC. Amino acid sequence: CASSFEGTGANVLTF.

The chain joins TRBV9 to TRBJ2-5, with a weak D call TRBD1 (5 bases). The germline gives CDR1 SGDLS, CDR2 YYNGEE. The CDR3 consists of 15 residues. Trimming took off 0 bases at V and 1 base at J, with 10 bases between the two ends. The CDR3 loop is CASSVEGAVQETQYF. The CDR3 DNA sequence: TGTGCCAGCAGCGTAGAAGGGGCAGTCCAAGAGACCCAGTACTTC.

The gene calls are TRBV29-1 and TRBJ1-5; TRBD1 aligns across 9 bases. J lost 6 bases, V lost 7 bases, and 7 bases had no gene match. The CDR3 loop spans 13 amino acids. Per germline, CDR1 SQVTM and CDR2 ANQGSEA. CDR3 in amino acids: CSEGQGLGQPQHF. The CDR3, as DNA: TGCAGCGAGGGACAGGGATTGGGTCAGCCCCAGCATTTT.

The V call is TRBV15, the J call TRBJ2-4, with TRBD1 identical over 8 bases. Germline loops: CDR1 LNHNV, CDR2 YYDKDF (reference sequence). The CDR3 sequence is 12 residues long. Trimming took 5 bases from V and 11 from J; bases not matched to a gene: 5. CDR3 DNA sequence: TGTGCCACCAGCCCTGTGGGACAGGTTCAGTACTTC. Its protein is CATSPVGQVQYF.